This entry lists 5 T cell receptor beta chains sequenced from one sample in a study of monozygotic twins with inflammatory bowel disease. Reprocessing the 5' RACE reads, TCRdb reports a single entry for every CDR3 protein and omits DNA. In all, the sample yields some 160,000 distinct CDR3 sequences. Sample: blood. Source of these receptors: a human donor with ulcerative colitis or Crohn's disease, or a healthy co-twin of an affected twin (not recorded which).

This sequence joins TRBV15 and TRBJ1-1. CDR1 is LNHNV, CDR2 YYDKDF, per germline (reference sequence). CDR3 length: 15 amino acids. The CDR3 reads CATSRAGGVNTEAFF.

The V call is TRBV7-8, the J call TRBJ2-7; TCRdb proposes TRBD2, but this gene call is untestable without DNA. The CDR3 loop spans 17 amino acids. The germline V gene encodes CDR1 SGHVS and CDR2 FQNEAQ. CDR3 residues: CASSLGLAGGSNYEQYF.

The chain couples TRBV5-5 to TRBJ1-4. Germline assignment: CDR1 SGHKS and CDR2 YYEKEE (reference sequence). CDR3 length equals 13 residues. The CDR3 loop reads CASSLDLNEKLFF.

The CDR3 sequence: CASSQSFPGSEETQYF. V and J are TRBV7-9 and TRBJ2-5; as DNA is missing, the TRBD1 call by TCRdb cannot be tested. The germline CDR1 and CDR2 sequences are SEHNR and FQNEAQ (reference sequence). CDR3 size: 16 residues.

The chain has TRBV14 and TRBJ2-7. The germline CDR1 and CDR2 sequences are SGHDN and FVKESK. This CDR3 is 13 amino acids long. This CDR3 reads CASSQVPYNEQYF.